The text below deals with one TCR beta chain. These data belong to a study of T cell responses to AZD1222 COVID-19 vaccine. Assay: immunoSEQ multiplex PCR; the TCRdb copy retains only in-frame clones and omits some. This sample carries under 130,000 clones, roughly 91% of them seen once, and the ten largest clones take 45% to 55%. The CDR3 sequence is 13 residues long. Germline assignment: CDR1 MNHEY and CDR2 SVGAGI. Trimming left V 6 bases short and J 7 bases short, with 15 bases between. The sequence was collected from an adult in good health. The material sequenced was peripheral blood, taken on day 0 of AZD1222 vaccination. The genes are TRBV6-5 and TRBJ1-2; the D is unclear. The CDR3 reads CASRSRESAGYTF. The CDR3 DNA reads as TGTGCCAGCAGGTCCCGGGAGTCGGCTGGCTACACCTTC.